Each of the 15 T cell receptor beta chains below was sequenced from the same sample in a study of T cell changes during pregnancy in multiple sclerosis. Assay used: immunoSEQ multiplex PCR; TCRdb lists only in-frame clones, some missing. The data show about 44,000 clones, around 96% seen once. The sequencing here drew on peripheral blood, taken in the second trimester of pregnancy. These receptors came from a female donor with multiple sclerosis, enrolled in a pregnancy study.

Only one count was recorded for this clone. V gene TRBV6-1 combines with J gene TRBJ2-7; TRBD2 matches 7 bases. V lost 1 base to trimming and J lost 11 bases; unmatched junction nucleotides: 2. Germline V gene data show CDR1 as MNHNS and CDR2 as SASEGT. The CDR3 consists of 11 residues. CDR3 in amino acids: CASSEGRGEYF. The CDR3 DNA is TGTGCCAGCAGTGAAGGACGGGGGGAGTACTTC.

The CDR3 DNA reads as TGCGCCAGCAGTCAGACGGACTCTAGTGGCTACACCTTC. It is translated as CASSQTDSSGYTF. This chain joins TRBV4-3 and TRBJ1-2; D gene uncertain. V dropped 6 bases and J dropped 7 bases, with 15 bases sitting between them. Germline CDR1 reads LGHNA; CDR2 reads YSLEER. The CDR3 runs 13 residues.

The chain joins TRBV19 to TRBJ2-4; perhaps TRBD2 as D (7 bases). Per germline, CDR1 LNHDA and CDR2 SQIVND (reference sequence). Between the trimmed V and J ends, which lost 0 bases and 1 base, there was a span of 16 bases. The CDR3 has 18 amino acids. The CDR3 loop reads CASSIDGGGRGAKNIQYF. The CDR3 coding sequence is TGTGCCAGTAGTATAGATGGGGGAGGGAGGGGGGCCAAAAACATTCAGTACTTC.

The chain links TRBV4-1 to TRBJ2-1; 8 nucleotides align to TRBD1. V was clipped by 0 bases and J by 10 bases; unmatched bases: 11. CDR3 size: 16 residues. The germline V gene encodes CDR1 MGHRA and CDR2 YSYEKL. The CDR3 spells CASSQEEQGVRGEQFF. Here the CDR3 DNA reads TGCGCCAGCAGCCAAGAGGAACAGGGGGTCCGAGGGGAGCAGTTCTTC.

CDR3 loop: CSSSQGAFGNGYTF. CDR3 sequence (DNA): TGCAGCTCCTCCCAGGGGGCCTTTGGAAATGGCTACACCTTC. The J gene is TRBJ1-2, the V gene TRBV29-1; 8 bases are shared with TRBD1. CDR1 SQVTM and CDR2 ANQGSEA come from the germline V gene. This CDR3 has 14 residues. J was trimmed by 6 bases and V by 8 bases; bases with no gene match: 14. Supplemented by reference TRBV29-1 and TRBJ1-2, the full variable domain reads SAVISQKPSRDICQRGTSLTIQCQVDSQVTMMFWYRQQPGQSLTLIATANQGSEATYESGFVIDKFPISRPNLTFSTLTVSNMSPEDSSIYLCSSSQGAFGNGYTFGSGTRLTVV.

J is TRBJ1-5 and V is TRBV28; no reliable D call. The germline V gene has CDR1 MDHEN and CDR2 SYDVKM. V shed 8 bases and J shed 4 bases, with 15 bases lying between them. There are 14 residues in the CDR3. Here the CDR3 DNA reads TGTGCCAGCGCCCAAACGACGGGGAATCAGCCCCAGCATTTT. Protein sequence: CASAQTTGNQPQHF.

The V call is TRBV4-3, the J call TRBJ1-1, with D possibly matching TRBD1 (5 bases). The CDR3 has 14 residues. V lost 4 bases and J 4 bases, leaving 13 bases between the germline ends. CDR1 is LGHNA and CDR2 is YSLEER in the germline V gene. The CDR3 protein is CASSLGGGSTEAFF. In nucleotides, the CDR3 is TGCGCCAGCAGCCTTGGCGGGGGATCCACTGAAGCTTTCTTT.

The gene calls are TRBV7-9 and TRBJ2-1; 9 nucleotides agree with TRBD2. Germline CDR1 SEHNR, CDR2 FQNEAQ (reference sequence). CDR3 length equals 18 residues. The J segment lost 10 bases and the V segment lost 6 bases, leaving 22 bases of the junction unmatched. As DNA, the CDR3 is TGTGCCAGCAGTCCGATGGGGGATAGCGGGGGCCCAGCATGGGAGCAGTTCTTC. Its translation is CASSPMGDSGGPAWEQFF.

The V and J genes are TRBV9 and TRBJ2-3, with TRBD2 matching over 13 bases. CDR1 is SGDLS, CDR2 YYNGEE, per germline. The CDR3 loop spans 13 amino acids. Trimming removed 4 bases from V and 9 bases from J; junction bases left unmatched: 2. This CDR3 reads CASSTGLAGTQYF. The DNA of the CDR3 is TGTGCCAGCAGCACGGGACTAGCGGGAACGCAGTATTTT.

The V gene is TRBV5-1, the J gene TRBJ2-7; the match to TRBD1 covers 8 bases. The germline gives CDR1 SGHRS, CDR2 YFSETQ. The CDR3 covers 14 residues. The trim removed 0 bases at V and 4 bases at J, leaving 3 bases unmatched. CDR3 coding DNA: TGCGCCAGCAGCTTGGCAGGGGGCGAGTACGAGCAGTACTTC. Its protein product is CASSLAGGEYEQYF.

V usage is TRBV27 and J usage is TRBJ1-1; D might be TRBD1 (5 bases). The CDR3 length is 17 residues. CDR1 MNHEY and CDR2 SMNVEV come from the germline V gene (reference sequence). Trimming left V 4 bases short and J 3 bases short, with 21 bases between. This chain's CDR3 is CASSSTRTRLGDTEAFF. CDR3 nucleotides: TGTGCCAGCAGTTCGACTAGGACAAGGCTAGGCGACACTGAAGCTTTCTTT.

This chain joins TRBV7-2 and TRBJ2-6; the match to TRBD1 covers 8 bases. V was pared by 1 base and J by 0 bases, with 2 bases of the junction left unmatched. The CDR3 has 17 amino acids. Germline values: CDR1 SGHTA, CDR2 FQGNSA. CDR3 amino acids: CASSLGTGPSGANVLTF. As DNA, the CDR3 is TGTGCCAGCAGCTTAGGGACAGGGCCCTCTGGGGCCAACGTCCTGACTTTC.

The chain employs TRBV4-3 and TRBJ2-7; the match to TRBD2 covers 13 bases. V gave up 1 base and J gave up 7 bases; unmatched junction bases: 13. Germline-derived CDR1 and CDR2 are LGHNA and YSLEER. This CDR3 is 18 amino acids long. The CDR3 region is CASSQGTSGGAIAGEQYF. Here the CDR3 DNA reads TGCGCCAGCAGCCAAGGCACTAGCGGGGGGGCGATTGCCGGGGAGCAGTACTTC.

The chain links TRBV9 to TRBJ2-2; D ambiguous. In germline, CDR1 is SGDLS, CDR2 YYNGEE. Trimming left V 3 bases short and J 0 bases short, with 12 bases between. CDR3 length: 16 amino acids. The CDR3 DNA is TGTGCCAGCAGCGGAGCCTTTGGTACGAACACCGGGGAGCTGTTTTTT. As protein: CASSGAFGTNTGELFF.

The rearrangement uses TRBV4-2 and TRBJ2-3; perhaps TRBD1 as D (6 bases). Between the trimmed V and J ends, which lost 2 bases and 1 base, there was a span of 19 bases. Per the germline V gene, CDR1 is LGHNA and CDR2 is YNFKEQ. The CDR3 contains 18 residues. DNA of the CDR3: TGTGCCAGCAGCCAATGGGGGCTCGCAGGCGACGGCACAGATACGCAGTATTTT. It codes for CASSQWGLAGDGTDTQYF.